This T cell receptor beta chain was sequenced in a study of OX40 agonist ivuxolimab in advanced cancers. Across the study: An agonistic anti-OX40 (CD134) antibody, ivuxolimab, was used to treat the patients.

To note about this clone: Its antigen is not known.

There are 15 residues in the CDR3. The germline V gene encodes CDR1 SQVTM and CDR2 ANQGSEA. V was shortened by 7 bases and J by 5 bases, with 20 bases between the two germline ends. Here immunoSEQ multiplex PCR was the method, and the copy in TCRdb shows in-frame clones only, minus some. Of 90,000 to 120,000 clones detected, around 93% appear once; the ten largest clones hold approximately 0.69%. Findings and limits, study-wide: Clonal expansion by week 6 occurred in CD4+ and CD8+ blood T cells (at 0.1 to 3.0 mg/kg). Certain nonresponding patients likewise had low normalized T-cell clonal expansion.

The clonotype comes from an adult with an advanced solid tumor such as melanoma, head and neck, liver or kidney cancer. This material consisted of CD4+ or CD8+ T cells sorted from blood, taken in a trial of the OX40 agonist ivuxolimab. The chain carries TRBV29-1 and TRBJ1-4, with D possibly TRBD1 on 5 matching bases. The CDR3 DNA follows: TGCAGCGGAACCCCGGGAGGGACGAGAAATGAAAAACTGTTTTTT. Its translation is CSGTPGGTRNEKLFF.